Each of the 7 T cell receptor beta chains below was sequenced from the same sample in a study of cytomegalovirus exposure and HLA in healthy donors. The PCR had 60 Vbeta and 13 Jbeta primers. The method was immunoSEQ multiplex PCR; TCRdb's version includes in-frame clones alone and lacks a portion of them. The top ten hold roughly 0.4% of the sample, which has about 200,000 clones, 70% to 80% seen once. Sequencing was done on a sample of PBMCs. The receptors come from a male donor in good health and CMV-seropositive.

This chain links TRBV11-2 with TRBJ2-5; D is ambiguous. The CDR3 totals 13 residues. Trimming removed 5 bases from V and 5 bases from J, with 12 bases in between. CDR1 and CDR2 from the germline V gene are SGHAT and FQNNGV. The CDR3 sequence is CASSPVVRETQYF. The CDR3 nucleotides are TGTGCCAGCAGCCCTGTGGTCCGGGAGACCCAGTACTTC.

The genes are TRBV5-1 and TRBJ1-4, with a tentative D call TRBD1 (5 bases). Trimming took off 2 bases at V and 10 bases at J, with 12 bases between the two ends. Germline V gives CDR1 SGHRS, CDR2 YFSETQ. This CDR3 contains 13 residues. CDR3 nucleotides: TGCGCCAGCAGCTTAGCAGGGTCGGGAAAACTGTTTTTT. It encodes CASSLAGSGKLFF.

The chain uses TRBV4-1 and TRBJ2-2, with D possibly TRBD1 on 5 matching bases. The germline V gene has CDR1 MGHRA and CDR2 YSYEKL. V lost 0 bases, J lost 5 bases, and 10 bases lay in between. The CDR3 is 15 residues long. The CDR3 reads CASSQEGDWTGELFF. Here the CDR3 DNA reads TGCGCCAGCAGCCAAGAAGGGGATTGGACCGGGGAGCTGTTTTTT.

The rearrangement joins TRBV6-4 to TRBJ2-3, with D possibly being TRBD2 (6 bases). Germline CDR1 MRHNA, CDR2 SNTAGT. Trimming left V 6 bases short and J 6 bases short, with 13 bases between. This CDR3 has 13 amino acids. This CDR3 reads CASSPASGDTQYF. The CDR3 DNA reads as TGTGCCAGCAGCCCGGCGAGCGGGGATACGCAGTATTTT.

V usage is TRBV19 and J usage is TRBJ2-7; weak D call: TRBD1 (5 bases). This CDR3 spans 13 amino acids. Between the trimmed V and J ends, which lost 6 bases and 2 bases, there was a span of 11 bases. The germline CDR1 and CDR2 sequences are LNHDA and SQIVND (reference sequence). The CDR3 sequence is CASSLTDTYEQYF. The DNA of the CDR3 is TGTGCCAGTAGCCTGACAGATACCTACGAGCAGTACTTC.

This chain links TRBV13 with TRBJ1-1; 7 nucleotides align to TRBD1. The length of the CDR3 is 16 residues. From germline, CDR1 is PRHDT and CDR2 FYEKMQ (reference sequence). V was pared by 1 base and J by 1 base, with 6 bases of the junction left unmatched. The DNA of the CDR3 is TGTGCCAGCAGCTTAGTTGGTGGGACAGCGAACACTGAAGCTTTCTTT. Its protein product is CASSLVGGTANTEAFF.

Only a few counts were recorded for this clone. This sequence joins TRBV5-1 and TRBJ2-1; TRBD2 matches at 9 bases. V trimming: 4 bases; J trimming: 8 bases; junction bases outside the gene matches: 10. Germline CDR1 is SGHRS and CDR2 is YFSETQ. This CDR3 region has 15 residues. The CDR3 region has the DNA TGCGCCAGCAGCATTAGCGGGGGACCGCGGGATGAGCAGTTCTTC. This gives the protein CASSISGGPRDEQFF.